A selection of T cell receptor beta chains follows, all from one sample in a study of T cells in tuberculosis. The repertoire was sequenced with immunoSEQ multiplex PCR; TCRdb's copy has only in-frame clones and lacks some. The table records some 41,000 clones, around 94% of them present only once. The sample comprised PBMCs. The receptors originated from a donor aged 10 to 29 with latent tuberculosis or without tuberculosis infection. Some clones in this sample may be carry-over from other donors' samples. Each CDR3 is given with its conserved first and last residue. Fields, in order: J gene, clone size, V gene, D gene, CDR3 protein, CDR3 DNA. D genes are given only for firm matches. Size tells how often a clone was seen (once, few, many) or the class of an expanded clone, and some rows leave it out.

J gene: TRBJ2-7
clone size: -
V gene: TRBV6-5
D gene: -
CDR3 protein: CASSPFGQIYEQYF
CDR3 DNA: TGTGCCAGCAGCCCTTTTGGGCAGATCTACGAGCAGTACTTC

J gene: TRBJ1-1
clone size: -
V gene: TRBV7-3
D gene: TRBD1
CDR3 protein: CASSLGGLNTEAFF
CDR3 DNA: TGTGCCAGCAGCCTAGGGGGCTTGAACACTGAAGCTTTCTTT

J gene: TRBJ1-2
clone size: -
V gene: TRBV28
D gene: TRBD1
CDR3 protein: CASSLGQGAHYGYTF
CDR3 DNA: TGTGCCAGCAGTTTAGGTCAGGGGGCGCACTATGGCTACACCTTC

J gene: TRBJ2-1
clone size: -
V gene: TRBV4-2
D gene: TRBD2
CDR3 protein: CASRGTSGSKDEQFF
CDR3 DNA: TGTGCCAGCAGGGGGACTAGCGGGAGTAAAGATGAGCAGTTCTTC

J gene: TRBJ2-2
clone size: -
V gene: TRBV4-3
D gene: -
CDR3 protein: CASSQLASQYTGELFF
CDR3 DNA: TGCGCCAGCAGCCAACTCGCTTCACAGTACACCGGGGAGCTGTTTTTT

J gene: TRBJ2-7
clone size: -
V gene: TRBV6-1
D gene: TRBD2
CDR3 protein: CASSETSGPYYEQYF
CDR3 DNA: TGTGCCAGCAGTGAGACTAGCGGACCGTACTACGAGCAGTACTTC

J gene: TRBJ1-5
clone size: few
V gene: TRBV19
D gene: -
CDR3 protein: CASKTQGLNQPQHF
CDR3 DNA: TGTGCCAGTAAGACCCAGGGGTTAAATCAGCCCCAGCATTTT

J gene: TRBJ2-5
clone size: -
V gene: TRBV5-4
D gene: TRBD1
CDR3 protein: CASSGQGAETQYF
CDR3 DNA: TGTGCCAGCAGCGGACAGGGGGCAGAGACCCAGTACTTC

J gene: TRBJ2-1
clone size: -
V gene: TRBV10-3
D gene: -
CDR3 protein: CAIKEGTYNEQFF
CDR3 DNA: TGTGCCATCAAGGAGGGAACCTACAATGAGCAGTTCTTC

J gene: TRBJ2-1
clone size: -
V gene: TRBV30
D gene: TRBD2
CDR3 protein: CAWSLLAGAGNEQFF
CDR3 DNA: TGTGCCTGGAGTCTACTAGCGGGAGCCGGTAATGAGCAGTTCTTC

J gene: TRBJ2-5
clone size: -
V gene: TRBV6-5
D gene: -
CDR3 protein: CASSYPPLASQETQYF
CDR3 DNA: TGTGCCAGCAGTTACCCCCCCCTAGCGAGCCAAGAGACCCAGTACTTC

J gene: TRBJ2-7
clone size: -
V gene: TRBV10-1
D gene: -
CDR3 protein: CAGLPPGDYEQYF
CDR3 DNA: TGCGCCGGCCTCCCACCCGGAGACTACGAGCAGTACTTC

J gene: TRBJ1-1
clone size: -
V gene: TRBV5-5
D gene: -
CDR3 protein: CASTLILVDTEAFF
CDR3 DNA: TGTGCCAGCACACTAATTTTGGTCGACACTGAAGCTTTCTTT

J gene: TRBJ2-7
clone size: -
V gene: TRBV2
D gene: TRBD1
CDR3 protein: CASRGNGTGAGEQYF
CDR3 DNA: TGTGCCAGCAGGGGCAACGGGACAGGTGCGGGGGAGCAGTACTTC

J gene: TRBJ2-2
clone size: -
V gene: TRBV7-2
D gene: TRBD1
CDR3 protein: CASSLIGGQGSNTGELFF
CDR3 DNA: TGTGCCAGCAGCTTGATTGGGGGACAGGGGTCGAACACCGGGGAGCTGTTTTTT

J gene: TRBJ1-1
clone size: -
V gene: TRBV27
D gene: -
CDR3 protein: CASSLFAPVAGQNTEAFF
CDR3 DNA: TGTGCCAGCAGTTTATTCGCCCCCGTGGCAGGGCAGAACACTGAAGCTTTCTTT

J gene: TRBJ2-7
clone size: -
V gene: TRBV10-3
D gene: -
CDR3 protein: CAISESVGVGSYEQYF
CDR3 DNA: TGTGCCATCAGTGAGTCGGTCGGGGTCGGGTCCTACGAGCAGTACTTC

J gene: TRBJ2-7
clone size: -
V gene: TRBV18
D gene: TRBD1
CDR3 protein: CASSPLPGQGSNEQYF
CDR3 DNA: TGTGCCAGCTCACCTCTACCGGGACAGGGGTCGAACGAGCAGTACTTC

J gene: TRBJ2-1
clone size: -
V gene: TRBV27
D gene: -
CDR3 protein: CASTGLADEQFF
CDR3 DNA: TGTGCCAGCACCGGGCTAGCTGATGAGCAGTTCTTC

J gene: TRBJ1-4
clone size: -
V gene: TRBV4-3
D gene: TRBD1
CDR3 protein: CASSPKNRGREKLFF
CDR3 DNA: TGCGCCAGCAGCCCGAAGAACAGGGGTAGAGAAAAACTGTTTTTT

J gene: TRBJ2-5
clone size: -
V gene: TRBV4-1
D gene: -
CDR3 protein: CASSQGGLQETQYF
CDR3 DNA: TGCGCCAGCAGCCAAGGGGGACTGCAAGAGACCCAGTACTTC

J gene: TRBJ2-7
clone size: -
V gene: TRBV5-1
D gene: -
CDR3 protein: CASKPGTPLGEQYF
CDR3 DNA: TGCGCCAGCAAGCCGGGGACACCCTTGGGGGAGCAGTACTTC

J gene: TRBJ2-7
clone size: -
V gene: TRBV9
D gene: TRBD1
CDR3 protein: CASSVDDRVYEQYF
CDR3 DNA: TGTGCCAGCAGCGTAGACGACAGGGTCTACGAGCAGTACTTC

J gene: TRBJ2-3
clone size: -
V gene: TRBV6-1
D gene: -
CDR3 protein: CASSETLARTTDTQYF
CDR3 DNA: TGTGCCAGCAGTGAAACCTTGGCACGAACCACAGATACGCAGTATTTT

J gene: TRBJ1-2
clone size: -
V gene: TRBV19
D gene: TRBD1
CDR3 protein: CASSISAGGYGYTF
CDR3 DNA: TGTGCCAGTAGTATCTCGGCAGGGGGGTATGGCTACACCTTC

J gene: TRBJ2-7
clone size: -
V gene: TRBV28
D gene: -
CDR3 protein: CASSSTGSSYEQYF
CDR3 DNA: TGTGCCAGCAGTTCTACAGGGTCATCCTACGAGCAGTACTTC